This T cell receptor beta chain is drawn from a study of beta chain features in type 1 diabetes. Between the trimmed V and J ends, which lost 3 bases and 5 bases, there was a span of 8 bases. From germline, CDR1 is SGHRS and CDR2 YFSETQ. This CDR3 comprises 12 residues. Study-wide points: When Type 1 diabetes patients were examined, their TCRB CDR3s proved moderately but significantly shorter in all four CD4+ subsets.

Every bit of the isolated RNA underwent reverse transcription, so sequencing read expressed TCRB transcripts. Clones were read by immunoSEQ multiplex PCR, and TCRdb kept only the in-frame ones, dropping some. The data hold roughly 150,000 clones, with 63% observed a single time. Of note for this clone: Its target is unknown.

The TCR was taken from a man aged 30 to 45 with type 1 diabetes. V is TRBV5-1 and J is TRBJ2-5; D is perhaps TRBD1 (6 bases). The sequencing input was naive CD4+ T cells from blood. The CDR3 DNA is TGCGCCAGCAGCTACGACAGGGAGACCCAGTACTTC. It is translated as CASSYDRETQYF.